These T cell receptor beta chains were read from a single sample in a study of blood T cells in healthy people across ages. A single record per CDR3 protein comes from TCRdb applying MiXCR to the 5' RACE reads. The table includes roughly 720,000 distinct CDR3 sequences, around half detected once. The sequenced material came from blood. The receptors were gathered from a man older than 75 in good health. Both conserved end residues are part of each CDR3. Each record gives: V gene, J gene, D gene, clone size, CDR3 DNA, CDR3 protein. D genes are given only for firm matches. Clone size appears in some rows only: once, few, many, or a class for an expanded clone.

TRBV9	TRBJ2-1	TRBD2	.	TGTGCCAGCGCGGGACTAGCTTACAATGAGCAGTTCTTC	CASAGLAYNEQFF
TRBV10-3	TRBJ1-1	TRBD1	.	TGTGCCATCAGCGGGGGACAGGGTAAGTTGGCTGAAGCTTTCTTT	CAISGGQGKLAEAFF
TRBV28	TRBJ2-1	.	few	TGTGCCAGCAGTCTCTGGACAGCGAGAGGTGAGCAGTTCTTC	CASSLWTARGEQFF
TRBV3-1	TRBJ1-1	.	few	TGTGCCAGCAGCCACGTCGGAGGGGGAACTGAAGCTTTCTTT	CASSHVGGGTEAFF
TRBV29-1	TRBJ2-1	TRBD2	.	TGCAGCGTTGAAGACCCCGGACTAGCGCGTGCTAATGATGAGCAGTTCTTC	CSVEDPGLARANDEQFF
TRBV20-1	TRBJ2-1	.	.	TGCAGTGCTAGAGTAAGCGGAGCCCCCTACAATGAGCAGTTCTTC	CSARVSGAPYNEQFF
TRBV2	TRBJ1-1	.	.	TGTGCCAGCAGTGTCGAGTTGAACACTGAAGCTTTCTTT	CASSVELNTEAFF
TRBV20-1	TRBJ1-2	.	.	TGCAGTGCTAGTTCAACGATGGACCGAGATAGAGGGGGCTACACCTTC	CSASSTMDRDRGGYTF
TRBV5-1	TRBJ2-5	TRBD2	.	TGCGCCAGCAGCAGACTAGCGGGAGGGCCGGGGAATGAGCAGTACTTC	CASSRLAGGPGNEQYF
TRBV20-1	TRBJ2-1	.	.	TGCAGTGCTAGACCCTCTATGGGGTCGGGGGACAATGAGCAGTTCTTC	CSARPSMGSGDNEQFF
TRBV29-1	TRBJ2-1	TRBD2	.	TGCAGCGTGGATCTAGCGGGAGGAGGTAGTAATGAGCAGTTCTTT	CSVDLAGGGSNEQFF
TRBV6-2/TRBV6-3	TRBJ2-7	TRBD2	few	TGTGCCAGCAGGCCCACTAGCGCCGTTTTCCCCTACGAGCAGTACTTC	CASRPTSAVFPYEQYF
TRBV27	TRBJ2-1	TRBD2	few	TGTGCCAGCAGTTTAGCTAGCGGGAGAAATGAGCAGTTCTTC	CASSLASGRNEQFF
TRBV6-5	TRBJ2-3	TRBD2	few	TGTGCCAGCAGTTTTCGCCTCGGGGGGAGCACAGATACGCAGTATTTT	CASSFRLGGSTDTQYF
TRBV5-1	TRBJ2-1	.	few	TGCGCCAGCAGCTTGGAGGGCGCCTGGGGGGACAATGAGCAGTTCTTC	CASSLEGAWGDNEQFF
TRBV28	TRBJ2-3	.	few	TGTGCCAGCAGTTTGGGGGTGCTAACGCAGTATTTT	CASSLGVLTQYF
TRBV5-1	TRBJ2-1	TRBD2	.	TGCGCCCGCAGCGGGTCTAGCGGGACCTACAATGAGCAGTTCTTC	CARSGSSGTYNEQFF
TRBV7-2	TRBJ2-5	TRBD2	.	TGTGCCAGCCAGCGGGGGGGAGAGACCCAGTACTTC	CASQRGGETQYF
TRBV7-2	TRBJ1-3	.	once	TGTGCCAGCAGCTTAGTGGGGGGCTTCAGCTCTGGAAACACCATATATTTT	CASSLVGGFSSGNTIYF
TRBV4-2	TRBJ2-7	.	.	TGTGCCAGCAGCCAAGATGGGGGGACACTCTCCTACGAGCAGTACTTC	CASSQDGGTLSYEQYF
TRBV5-1	TRBJ2-2	.	few	TGCGCCAGCAGCTTGACGGGAGACGGCACCGGGGAGCTGTTTTTT	CASSLTGDGTGELFF
TRBV29-1	TRBJ1-2	.	.	TGCAGCGTTGCGGGCAGCCCGTATGGCTACACCTTC	CSVAGSPYGYTF
TRBV24-1	TRBJ2-7	TRBD1	.	TGTGCCACCAGCGCCGGACCGGGACAGGCATCCTACGAGCAGTACTTC	CATSAGPGQASYEQYF
TRBV2	TRBJ1-4	.	.	TGTGCCAGCAGTGATGGCGGAACTAATGAAAAACTGTTTTTT	CASSDGGTNEKLFF
TRBV6-6	TRBJ1-1	.	few	TGTGCCAGCAGTTACGGCAGCTATGAAGCTTTCTTT	CASSYGSYEAFF
TRBV20-1	TRBJ2-4	.	.	TGCAGTGCTAGTGACCCGACGGGGGACGGGCCTCGGGAGCAGTACTTC	CSASDPTGDGPREQYF
TRBV7-9	TRBJ2-5	.	.	TGTGCCAGCAGCTTCAGGGCCTTAGGGGAAGAGACCCAGTACTTC	CASSFRALGEETQYF
TRBV2	TRBJ1-5	.	.	TGTGCCAGCAGTGAGAAGATTAGCAATCAGCCCCAGCATTTT	CASSEKISNQPQHF
TRBV7-2	TRBJ1-2	TRBD1	few	TGTGCCAGCAGCACCGACAGGGTAATCGGCTACACCTTC	CASSTDRVIGYTF
TRBV7-9	TRBJ2-7	TRBD2	.	TGTGCCAGCAGCCTCGGACTAGCGGGAGTGGTCTACGAGCAGTACTTC	CASSLGLAGVVYEQYF
TRBV4-1	TRBJ2-1	TRBD2	.	TGCGCCAGCAGCCAAGATATCGGGACTAGCGGGAGAAATGAGCAGTTCTTC	CASSQDIGTSGRNEQFF